One TCR beta chain is described in this entry. Its antigen remains unidentified. V gave up 8 bases and J gave up 8 bases; unmatched junction bases: 5. This CDR3 comprises 14 residues. Germline CDR1 and CDR2: MDHEN and SYDVKM. The assay was immunoSEQ multiplex PCR, and TCRdb's table has in-frame clones only and misses some. The sample consists of some 7,000 clones, roughly 86% of them appearing once. This specimen belongs to a study of lymphopenia after photon versus proton radiotherapy. Study-wide points: Authors raise, but do not show, better survival with proton therapy.

The source material was peripheral blood, sampled from a patient treated with photon-based radiotherapy. This TCR was recovered from a man aged 30 to 39 with gastric cancer. The rearrangement uses TRBV28 and TRBJ2-1; 14 nucleotides line up with TRBD2. CDR3 coding DNA: TGTGCCAGCTCTGGGACTAGCGGGAGCCATGAGCAGTTCTTC. Its protein is CASSGTSGSHEQFF.